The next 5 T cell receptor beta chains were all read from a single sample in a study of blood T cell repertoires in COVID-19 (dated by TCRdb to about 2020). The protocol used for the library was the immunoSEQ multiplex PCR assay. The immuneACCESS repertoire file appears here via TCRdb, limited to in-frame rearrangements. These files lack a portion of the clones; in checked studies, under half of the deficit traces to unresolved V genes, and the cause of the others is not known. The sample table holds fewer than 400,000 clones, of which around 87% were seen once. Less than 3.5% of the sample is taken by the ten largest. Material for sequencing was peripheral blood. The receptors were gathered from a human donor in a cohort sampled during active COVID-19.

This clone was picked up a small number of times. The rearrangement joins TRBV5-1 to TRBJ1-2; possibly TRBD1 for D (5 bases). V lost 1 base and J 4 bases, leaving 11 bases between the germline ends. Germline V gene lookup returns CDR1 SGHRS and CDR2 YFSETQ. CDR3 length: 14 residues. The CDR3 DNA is TGCGCCAGCAGCTTGCGTCAGGGAAGCTATGGCTACACCTTC. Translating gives CASSLRQGSYGYTF.

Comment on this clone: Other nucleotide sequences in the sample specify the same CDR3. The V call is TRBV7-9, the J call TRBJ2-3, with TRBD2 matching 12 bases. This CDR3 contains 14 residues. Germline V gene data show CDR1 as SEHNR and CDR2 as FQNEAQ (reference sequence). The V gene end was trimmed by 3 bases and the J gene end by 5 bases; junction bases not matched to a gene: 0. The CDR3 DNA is TGTGCCAGCAGCTTGGGACTAGCGGGAGATACGCAGTATTTT. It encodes CASSLGLAGDTQYF.

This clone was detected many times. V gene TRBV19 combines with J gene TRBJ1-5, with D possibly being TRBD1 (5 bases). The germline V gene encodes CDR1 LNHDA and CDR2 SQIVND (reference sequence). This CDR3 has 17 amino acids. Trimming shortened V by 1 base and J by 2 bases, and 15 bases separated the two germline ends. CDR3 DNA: TGTGCCAGTAGTATAGGGCCCACAGGCATCCGCAATCAGCCCCAGCATTTT. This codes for CASSIGPTGIRNQPQHF.

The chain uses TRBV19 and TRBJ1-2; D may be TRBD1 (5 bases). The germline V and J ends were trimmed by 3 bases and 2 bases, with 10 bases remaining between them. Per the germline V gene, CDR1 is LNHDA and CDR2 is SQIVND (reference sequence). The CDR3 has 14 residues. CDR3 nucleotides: TGTGCCAGTAGTATGGACCCAGGGAACTATGGCTACACCTTC. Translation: CASSMDPGNYGYTF.

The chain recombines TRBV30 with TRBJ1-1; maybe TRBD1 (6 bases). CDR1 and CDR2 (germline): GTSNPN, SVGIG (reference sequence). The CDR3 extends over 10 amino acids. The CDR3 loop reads CGGCDREAFF. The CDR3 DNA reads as TGTGGAGGGTGCGACAGGGAAGCTTTCTTT.